Here is one TCR beta chain with its context. Its antigen is undetermined. This sample was taken from a study of identical twins. Study results and limitations: Researchers reported excess low generation probability among twin-shared out-of-frame alpha sequences. Clonotypes of the beta chain that were abundant in cord blood carried fewer insertions (memory repertoires showed none).

A single record per CDR3 protein comes from TCRdb applying MiXCR to the 5' RACE reads. The data contain some 900,000 distinct CDR3 sequences, roughly an eighth of them singletons. The germline V and J ends were trimmed by 4 bases and 1 base, with 10 bases remaining between them. Germline V gives CDR1 MRHNA, CDR2 SNTAGT. The CDR3 is made up of 14 amino acids. This same sample was also part of a study on yellow fever vaccine responses in identical twins. According to that study: After vaccination, twins' T cell response reportedly seemed partly convergent, partly personalized.

What was sequenced was PBMCs. This TCR derives from a woman under 30 in good health. The chain uses TRBV6-4 and TRBJ1-1, with a weak D call TRBD1 (5 bases). In nucleotides, the CDR3 is TGTGCCAGCAGTGCCGTACAGGAGAACACTGAAGCTTTCTTT. The encoded protein is CASSAVQENTEAFF.